This T cell receptor beta chain emerged from a study of low-dose radiotherapy and immunotherapy resistance in tumors. Study-level information: Intravenous nivolumab 240 mg every two weeks plus ipilimumab 1 mg/kg every six weeks was given to patients. Aspirin was taken orally by patients at 300 mg daily for four cycles from cycle 1 day 1.

CDR1 is LGHDT, CDR2 YNNKEL, per germline (reference sequence). V lost 1 base, J lost 0 bases, and 9 bases lay in between. CDR3 length: 16 amino acids. Both TCRalpha and TCRbeta chains were reverse transcribed with V-gene-specific primers. TCR amplification ran roughly 20 PCR cycles using constant-region and V-primer adapter primers. TCRdb re-called the reads with MiXCR, one entry per CDR3 protein. Of about 64,000 distinct CDR3 sequences in the sample, around a quarter are singletons; the top ten hold 6.6%. Time point noted: before trial treatment. Treatment combined nivolumab, ipilimumab, aspirin, low-dose cyclophosphamide and low-dose radiotherapy in a dose-escalation trial. This clonotype was detected a few times.

Sequencing was performed on PBMCs, taken before treatment. The sequence was obtained from a male donor with rectosigmoid adenocarcinoma. The chain couples TRBV3-1 to TRBJ2-2; the D gene is possibly TRBD1 (5 bases). The CDR3 sequence: CASSQVPQANTGELFF. In DNA form, the CDR3 reads TGTGCCAGCAGCCAAGTCCCACAGGCGAACACCGGGGAGCTGTTTTTT.